The clone carrying this T cell receptor beta chain is a singleton in its sample. Participants were aged roughly 18 to 90 years, lived in roughly 23 US areas, and enrolled virtually. Under the authors' procedure: Researchers report that nucleated cell counts were estimated from reference gene primer amplification. Sequencing was performed with immunoSEQ multiplex PCR; in TCRdb, only in-frame clones are kept and a portion is missing. Clonal size and the V and J genes are those of that table, whereas D and trimming came from the DNA. The data show approximately 180,000 clones, approximately 79% seen once. This entry comes from a study of blood T cell repertoires in COVID-19. Study as a whole: Sites across the United States, Italy and Spain contributed samples from acute and convalescent COVID-19. PBMCs, B-cell-depleted T cells, or T cells were the source of the cDNA or gDNA that made up the material.

The CDR3 length is 16 residues. The source is a woman aged 55-69 years with acute COVID-19. The sequencing sample was made of PBMCs or T cells enriched from blood (not recorded which). The chain has TRBV21-1 and TRBJ2-1; TRBD2 is the table's D call and was not checked against the DNA. TRBV21-1 is described as a pseudogene. The CDR3 reads CASSKEGVAGYNEQFF. Here the CDR3 DNA reads TGTGCCAGCAGCAAAGAAGGGGTAGCGGGGTACAATGAGCAGTTCTTC.